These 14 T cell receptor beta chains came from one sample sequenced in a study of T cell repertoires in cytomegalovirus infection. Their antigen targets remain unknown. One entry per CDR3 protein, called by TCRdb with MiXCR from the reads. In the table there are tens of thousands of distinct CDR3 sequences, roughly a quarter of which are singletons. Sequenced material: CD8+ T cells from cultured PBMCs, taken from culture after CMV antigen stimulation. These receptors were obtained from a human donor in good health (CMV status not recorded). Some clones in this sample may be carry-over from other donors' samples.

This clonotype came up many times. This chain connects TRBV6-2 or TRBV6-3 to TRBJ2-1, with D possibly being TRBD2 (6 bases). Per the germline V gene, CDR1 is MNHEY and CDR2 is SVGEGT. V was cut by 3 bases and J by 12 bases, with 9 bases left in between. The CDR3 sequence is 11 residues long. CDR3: CASSYNGGQFF. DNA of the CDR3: TGTGCCAGCAGTTATAACGGGGGGCAGTTCTTC.

CDR3 DNA sequence: TGTGCCAGCAGCCCTGCCGGGGGGGGCCCCAATCAGCCCCAGCATTTT. Encoded protein: CASSPAGGGPNQPQHF. This chain uses TRBV12-3 or TRBV12-4 with TRBJ1-5, with a weak D call TRBD1 (6 bases). This CDR3 contains 16 residues. V was trimmed by 6 bases and J by 3 bases, leaving 18 bases between them.

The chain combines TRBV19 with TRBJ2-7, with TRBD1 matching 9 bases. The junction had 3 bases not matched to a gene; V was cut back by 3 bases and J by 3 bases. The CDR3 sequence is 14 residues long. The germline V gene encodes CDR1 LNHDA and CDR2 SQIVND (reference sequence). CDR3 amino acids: CASSMRTGDYEQYF. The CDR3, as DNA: TGTGCCAGTAGTATGCGGACAGGGGACTACGAGCAGTACTTC.

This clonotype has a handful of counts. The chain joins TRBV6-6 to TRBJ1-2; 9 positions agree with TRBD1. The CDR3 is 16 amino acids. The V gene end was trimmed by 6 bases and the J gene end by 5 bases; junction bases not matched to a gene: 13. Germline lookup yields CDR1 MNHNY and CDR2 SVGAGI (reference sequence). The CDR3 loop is CASRTPGGQGNYGYTF. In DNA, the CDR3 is TGTGCCAGCAGGACACCAGGTGGACAGGGGAATTATGGCTACACCTTC.

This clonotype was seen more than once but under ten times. CDR3 loop: CASSFSGAGSYEQYF. The CDR3 DNA follows: TGTGCCAGCAGCTTTAGTGGGGCCGGATCCTACGAGCAGTACTTC. This chain connects TRBV9 to TRBJ2-7; TRBD1 is a possible D gene (5 bases). The V end lost 4 bases, the J end lost 1 base, and 15 bases lay between the germline ends. The germline gives CDR1 SGDLS, CDR2 YYNGEE. The CDR3 runs to 15 residues. The variable domain in full, with the rest retrieved from reference TRBV9 and TRBJ2-7, is DSGVTQTPKHLITATGQRVTLRCSPRSGDLSVYWYQQSLDQGLQFLIQYYNGEERAKGNILERFSAQQFPDLHSELNLSSLELGDSALYFCASSFSGAGSYEQYFGPGTRLTVT.

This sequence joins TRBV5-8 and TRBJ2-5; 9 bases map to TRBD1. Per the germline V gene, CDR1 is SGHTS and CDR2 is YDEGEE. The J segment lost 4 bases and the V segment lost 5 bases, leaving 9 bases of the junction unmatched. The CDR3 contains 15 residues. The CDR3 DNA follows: TGTGCCAGCAGACTACAGGGGGCGGTCGCAGAGACCCAGTACTTC. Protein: CASRLQGAVAETQYF.

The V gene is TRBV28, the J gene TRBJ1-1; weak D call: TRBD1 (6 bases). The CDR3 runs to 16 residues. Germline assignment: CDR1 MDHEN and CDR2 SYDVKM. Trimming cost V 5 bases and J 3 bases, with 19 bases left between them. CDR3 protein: CASSPLGGRLDTEAFF. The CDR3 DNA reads TGTGCCAGCAGTCCCTTGGGGGGGCGCTTGGACACTGAAGCTTTCTTT. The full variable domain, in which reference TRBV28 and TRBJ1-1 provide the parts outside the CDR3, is DVKVTQSSRYLVKRTGEKVFLECVQDMDHENMFWYRQDPGLGLRLIYFSYDVKMKEKGDIPEGYSVSREKKERFSLILESASTNQTSMYLCASSPLGGRLDTEAFFGQGTRLTVV.

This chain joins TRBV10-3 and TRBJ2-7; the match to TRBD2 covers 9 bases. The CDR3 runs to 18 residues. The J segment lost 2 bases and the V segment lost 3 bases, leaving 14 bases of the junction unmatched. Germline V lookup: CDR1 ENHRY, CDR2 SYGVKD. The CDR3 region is CAISDSGGFSGSTYEQYF. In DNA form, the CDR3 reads TGTGCCATCAGTGATTCTGGGGGTTTTAGCGGGAGTACCTACGAGCAGTACTTC.

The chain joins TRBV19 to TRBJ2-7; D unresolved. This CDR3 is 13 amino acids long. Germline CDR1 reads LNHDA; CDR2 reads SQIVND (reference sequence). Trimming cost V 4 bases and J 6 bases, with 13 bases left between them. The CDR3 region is CASSTRSSGEQYF. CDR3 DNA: TGTGCCAGTAGTACTAGAAGTTCGGGCGAGCAGTACTTC.

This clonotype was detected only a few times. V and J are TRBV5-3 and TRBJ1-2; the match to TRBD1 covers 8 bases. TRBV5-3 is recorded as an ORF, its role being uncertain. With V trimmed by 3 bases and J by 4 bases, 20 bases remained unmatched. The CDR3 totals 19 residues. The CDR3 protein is CARSWDFGQGIGGLYGYTF. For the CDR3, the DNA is TGTGCCAGAAGCTGGGATTTCGGACAGGGTATCGGCGGCCTCTATGGCTACACCTTC.

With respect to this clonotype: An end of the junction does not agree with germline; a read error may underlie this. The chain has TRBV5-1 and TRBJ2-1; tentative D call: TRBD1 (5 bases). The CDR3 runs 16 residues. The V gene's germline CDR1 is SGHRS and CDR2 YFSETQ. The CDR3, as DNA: TGCGCCAGCAGCTTGCCGTCTCAGGGTTATGGGGATGAGCAGATCTTC. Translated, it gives CASSLPSQGYGDEQIF. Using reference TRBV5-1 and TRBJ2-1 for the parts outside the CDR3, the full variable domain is KAGVTQTPRYLIKTRGQQVTLSCSPISGHRSVSWYQQTPGQGLQFLFEYFSETQRNKGNFPGRFSGRQFSNSRSEMNVSTLELGDSALYLCASSLPSQGYGDEQIFGPGTRLTVL.

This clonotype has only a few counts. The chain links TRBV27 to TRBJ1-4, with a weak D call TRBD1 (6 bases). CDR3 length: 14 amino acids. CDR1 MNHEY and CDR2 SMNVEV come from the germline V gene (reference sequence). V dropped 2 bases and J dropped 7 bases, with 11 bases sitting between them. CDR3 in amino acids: CASSLGGLGEKLFF. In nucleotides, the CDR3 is TGTGCCAGCAGTTTAGGGGGGCTCGGTGAAAAACTGTTTTTT. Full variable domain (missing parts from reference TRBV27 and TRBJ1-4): EAQVTQNPRYLITVTGKKLTVTCSQNMNHEYMSWYRQDPGLGLRQIYYSMNVEVTDKGDVPEGYKVSRKEKRNFPLILESPSPNQTSLYFCASSLGGLGEKLFFGSGTQLSVL.

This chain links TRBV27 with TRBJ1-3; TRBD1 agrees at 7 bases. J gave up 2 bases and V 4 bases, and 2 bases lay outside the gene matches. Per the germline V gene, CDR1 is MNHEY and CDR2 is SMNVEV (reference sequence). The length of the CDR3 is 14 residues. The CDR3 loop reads CASSSQGTGNTIYF. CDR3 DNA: TGTGCCAGCAGTTCACAGGGGACTGGAAACACCATATATTTT.

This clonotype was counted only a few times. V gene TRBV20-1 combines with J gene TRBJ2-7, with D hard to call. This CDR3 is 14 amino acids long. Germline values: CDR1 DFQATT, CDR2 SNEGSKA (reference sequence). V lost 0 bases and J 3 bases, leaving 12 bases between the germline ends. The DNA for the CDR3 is TGCAGTGCTAGAGATATTAAGGAGATCTACGAGCAGTACTTC. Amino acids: CSARDIKEIYEQYF.